This entry features one TCR beta chain sequence. There are many counts of this clonotype. It lacks a known antigen. The record has no base qualities; no much larger clone is one base away. The library was built by means of PCR. The instrument given in TCRdb is Illumina HiSeq 2500. TCR libraries were prepared with molecular barcoding, using unique molecular identifiers to normalize TCRbeta repertoire quantification. The public reads were quality trimmed at Q25 with fastp and then assembled into clones with MiXCR by TCRdb, keeping productive beta chains. All rows with the same CDR3 protein become a single entry with the most common DNA and genes. Here the sample has approximately 300,000 distinct CDR3 sequences; over 7.5% occur a single time. Around 10% of the sample is held by the ten biggest clonotypes. This specimen belongs to a study of T-cell reconstitution after alpha-beta-depleted transplantation in children (dated by TCRdb to the mid-2010s). Regarding the complete study: Using TCR repertoire profiling, the study quantitatively followed how T-cell immune reconstitution unfolded in children after TCRalphabeta/CD19-depleted allogeneic hematopoietic cell transplantation.

Here is what the overall study found, with its caveats: About two months after transplant, the apparently early recovery of alphabetaT-cell counts reportedly depended on just several hundred clones that had expanded rapidly and came from non-depleted graft cells. Hyperexpanded clone frequencies declined over subsequent months; after one year, T-cell counts and TCRbeta diversity were mostly attributed to newly produced T cells. In some patients, high TCRbeta diversity at day 60 was attributed to recipient T cells and intrathymic progenitors that had survived conditioning.

Sample treatment or condition, as interpreted from the label and publication: allogeneic hematopoietic cell transplantation with graft depleted of TCRalphabeta T cells and CD19 B cells. The children who served as transplant recipients had been given grafts of TCRalphabeta/CD19-depleted allogeneic hematopoietic cells. CDR1 and CDR2 (ENHRY, SYGVKD) derive from the germline V gene. Taken from cysteine to phenylalanine, the CDR3 has 18 residues. The sequence is cut down to CDR3 DNA, 54 bases in frame from base 1. After removal of 1 base from V and 1 base from J, the junction retains 9 bases not matched to a gene.

The source is a female patient younger than 10 who had a stem cell transplant for Fanconi anemia, so the T cells may come from the graft donor. This receptor chain uses TRBV10-3 and TRBJ2-1; 8 bases in the middle match TRBD1. The source material was peripheral blood, sampled 360 days after TCRalphabeta/CD19-depleted stem cell transplant. The CDR3 amino acid sequence is: CAISEYPGQGQSYNEQFF. The nucleotides read TGTGCCATCAGTGAGTATCCTGGACAGGGACAATCCTACAATGAGCAGTTCTTC.